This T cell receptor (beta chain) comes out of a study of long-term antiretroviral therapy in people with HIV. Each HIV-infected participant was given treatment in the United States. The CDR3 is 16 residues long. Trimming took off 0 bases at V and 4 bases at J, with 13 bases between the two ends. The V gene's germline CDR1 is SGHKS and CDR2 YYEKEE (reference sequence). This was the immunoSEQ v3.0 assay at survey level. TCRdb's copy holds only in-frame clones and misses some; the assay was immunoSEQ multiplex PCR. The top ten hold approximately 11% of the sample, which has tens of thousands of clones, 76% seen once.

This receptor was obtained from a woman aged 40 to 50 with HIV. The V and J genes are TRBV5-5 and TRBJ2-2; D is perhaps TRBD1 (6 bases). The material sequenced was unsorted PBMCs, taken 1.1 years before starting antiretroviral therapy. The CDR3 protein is CASSLGTAALTGELFF. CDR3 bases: TGTGCCAGCAGCTTGGGGACAGCCGCCCTCACCGGGGAGCTGTTTTTT.